A single sample gave rise to the 8 T cell receptor beta chains below, sequenced in a study of tumor-infiltrating lymphocytes in oesophageal squamous cell carcinoma. TCRdb ran MiXCR on the PCR reads and lists one entry per CDR3 protein. The sample consists of 20,000 or so distinct CDR3 sequences, about 40% of them appearing once. Specimen: normal esophageal tissue next to the tumor. The receptor source for this set is a male donor with esophageal squamous cell carcinoma.

This clonotype was observed many times. This sequence joins TRBV27 and TRBJ2-5; perhaps TRBD2 as D (6 bases). The V end was cut by 3 bases, the J end by 5 bases, with 10 bases between. The germline gives CDR1 MNHEY, CDR2 SMNVEV (reference sequence). The length of the CDR3 is 13 residues. The CDR3: CASSFGRGETQYF. CDR3 sequence (DNA): TGTGCCAGCAGTTTCGGGAGAGGGGAGACCCAGTACTTC.

This clonotype was recorded many times. The CDR3 reads CASSLTWGQRSYEQYF. The CDR3 region has the DNA TGTGCCAGCAGCCTTACTTGGGGGCAGCGGTCCTACGAGCAGTACTTC. J is TRBJ2-7 and V is TRBV5-6; D is possibly TRBD1 (6 bases). The CDR3 has 16 amino acids. Germline assignment: CDR1 SGHDT and CDR2 YYEEEE. Deletions cut 4 bases from V and 1 base from J, with 18 bases between. The full variable domain, completed using reference TRBV5-6 and TRBJ2-7, is DAGVTQSPTHLIKTRGQQVTLRCSPKSGHDTVSWYQQALGQGPQFIFQYYEEEERQRGNFPDRFSGHQFPNYSSELNVNALLLGDSALYLCASSLTWGQRSYEQYFGPGTRLTVT.

The rearrangement links TRBV6-6 to TRBJ2-1, with TRBD2 matching over 9 bases. The CDR3 has 15 amino acids. The trim removed 2 bases at V and 8 bases at J, leaving 7 bases unmatched. CDR1 and CDR2 (germline): MNHNY, SVGAGI (reference sequence). The CDR3: CASSYGNSGRDEQFF. The CDR3 nucleotides read TGTGCCAGCAGTTACGGGAATAGCGGGAGAGATGAGCAGTTCTTC.

The V call is TRBV7-4, the J call TRBJ2-2; D is undetermined. This CDR3 is built from 13 residues. The V end was cut by 3 bases, the J end by 6 bases, with 8 bases between. Germline assignment: CDR1 SGHVT and CDR2 SQSDAQ. The CDR3 DNA sequence: TGTGCCAGCAGCTTCAGTGGCCCCGGGGAGCTGTTTTTT. Translated: CASSFSGPGELFF.

This clonotype was seen repeatedly, ten times or more. This rearrangement joins TRBV28 to TRBJ2-2; 7 positions match TRBD1. Per germline, CDR1 MDHEN and CDR2 SYDVKM. J lost 6 bases, V lost 5 bases, and 6 bases had no gene match. The CDR3 extends over 14 amino acids. The CDR3 is CASSLQGMAGELFF. CDR3 nucleotide sequence: TGTGCCAGCAGTCTACAGGGGATGGCCGGGGAGCTGTTTTTT. The entire variable domain, with the rest obtained from reference TRBV28 and TRBJ2-2, is as follows: DVKVTQSSRYLVKRTGEKVFLECVQDMDHENMFWYRQDPGLGLRLIYFSYDVKMKEKGDIPEGYSVSREKKERFSLILESASTNQTSMYLCASSLQGMAGELFFGEGSRLTVL.

The rearrangement uses TRBV3-1 and TRBJ2-1; D unclear. V was pared by 4 bases and J by 10 bases, with 8 bases between. Per germline, CDR1 LGHDT and CDR2 YNNKEL (reference sequence). The CDR3 spans 11 residues. CDR3 nucleotide sequence: TGTGCCAGCAGCCTAGGAGTAGAGCAGTTCTTC. The encoded protein is CASSLGVEQFF.

The CDR3 coding sequence is TGTGCCAGCAGTTCGGAGGGCCGAGAGGGGGATACGCAGTATTTT. Translation gives CASSSEGREGDTQYF. The rearrangement uses TRBV28 and TRBJ2-3, with TRBD2 as a possible D gene (6 bases). The germline V and J ends were trimmed by 4 bases and 6 bases, with 17 bases remaining between them. Germline-derived CDR1 and CDR2 are MDHEN and SYDVKM. The CDR3 length is 15 residues.

The rearrangement uses TRBV5-6 and TRBJ1-6; no clear D gene. CDR1 SGHDT and CDR2 YYEEEE come from the germline V gene. This CDR3 spans 16 amino acids. Trimming pared 4 bases from V and 0 bases from J, leaving 11 bases between. The CDR3 sequence: CASSQDGSSYNSPLHF. The CDR3 DNA reads TGTGCCAGCAGCCAGGACGGAAGCTCCTATAATTCACCCCTCCACTTT.